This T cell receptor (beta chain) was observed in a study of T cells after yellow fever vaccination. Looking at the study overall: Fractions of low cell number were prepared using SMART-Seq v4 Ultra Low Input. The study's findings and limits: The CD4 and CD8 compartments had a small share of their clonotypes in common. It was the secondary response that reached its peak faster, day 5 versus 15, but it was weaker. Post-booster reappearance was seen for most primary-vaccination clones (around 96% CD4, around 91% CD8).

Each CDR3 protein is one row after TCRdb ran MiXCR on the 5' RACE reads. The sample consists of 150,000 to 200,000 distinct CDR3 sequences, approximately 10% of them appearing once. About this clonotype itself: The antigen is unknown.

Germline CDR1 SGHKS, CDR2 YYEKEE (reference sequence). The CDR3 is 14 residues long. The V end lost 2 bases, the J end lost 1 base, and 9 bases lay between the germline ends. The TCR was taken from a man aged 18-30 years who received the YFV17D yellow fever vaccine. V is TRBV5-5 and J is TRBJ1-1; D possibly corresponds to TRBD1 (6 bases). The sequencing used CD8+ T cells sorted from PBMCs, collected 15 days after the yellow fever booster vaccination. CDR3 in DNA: TGTGCCAGCAGCTTTAACAGGGAGAACACTGAAGCTTTCTTT. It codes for CASSFNRENTEAFF.